This T cell receptor beta chain was observed in a study of blood T cell repertoires in COVID-19. At the level of the study: Material from acute and convalescent COVID-19 was sourced from the United States, Italy and Spain.

Assay used: immunoSEQ multiplex PCR; TCRdb lists only in-frame clones, some missing. The table has about 160,000 clones, roughly 90% seen once. There are 14 residues in the CDR3. J was trimmed by 4 bases and V by 2 bases; bases with no gene match: 2. Germline CDR1 reads KGHSH; CDR2 reads LQKENI. The V call is TRBV18, the J call TRBJ2-1; 7 bases fit TRBD1. The receptor's source is a man aged 55 to 69 with acute or convalescent COVID-19. Sequencing was done on a sample of peripheral blood. The CDR3 DNA is TGTGCCAGCTCACCAAGGGACAGATACAATGAGCAGTTCTTC. The encoded protein is CASSPRDRYNEQFF.